This T cell receptor beta chain is from a study of T-cell memory formation after mild COVID-19. Study background: Across donors, TCR clusters were largely donor specific.

The study, taken as a whole, reports: There was a balanced CD4/CD8 profile in clones contracting day 15 to 85, and later expanders leaned CD4+.

This clonotype appeared a few times. What it binds is unknown. The germline V gene has CDR1 SGHTA and CDR2 FQGNSA. The CDR3 is 17 residues long. V lost 3 bases, J lost 0 bases, and 9 bases stayed unmatched. Constant-segment primers were used for 5'RACE, and the resulting TCR alpha and TCR beta cDNA libraries carried sample barcodes and UMIs. TCRdb ran MiXCR on the 5' RACE reads and lists one entry per CDR3 protein. This sample carries 450,000 or so distinct CDR3 sequences, roughly 25% of them seen once, and the ten largest clones take about 12%. The chain links TRBV7-2 to TRBJ2-3; 7 nucleotides match TRBD2. The clonotype originates from an adult woman who had mild COVID-19 (a few samples of this study predate the infection). Cell type and time point are not known. Specimen: PBMCs or a T cell subset sorted from them (not recorded which). CDR3 bases: TGTGCCAGCAGCTTTCTTCCGAGCGGGACTAGCACAGATACGCAGTATTTT. Translating it yields CASSFLPSGTSTDTQYF.